The subject of this entry is one TCR beta chain. The antigen it recognizes is unknown. No much larger clone is present one base from it, and per-base qualities are unavailable. Library creation used the immunoSEQ multiplex PCR assay. To provide template for TCR sequencing, every sample had RNA extracted and reverse transcribed into cDNA. SuperScript III was used to make first-strand cDNA, primed with a 2:1 mix of oligo-dT and random hexamers. A synthetic immune receptor repertoire was used to assess amplification bias, and residual bias was removed computationally. Per the authors' processing: After raw reads were preprocessed to remove errors, the CDR3 was defined following IMGT conventions as running from the conserved cysteine to phenylalanine. Clonality was computed as 1 minus the Shannon entropy, with the entropy normalized by log2 of the number of productive unique TCRs. Whether scalp clones were CD4 or CD8 was inferred by matching scalp TCRbeta sequences against CD4 and CD8 repertoires sorted from blood. In TCRdb, the immuneACCESS table is reduced to in-frame sequences with V and J assigned. These tables do not hold every clone; where another copy was compared, an unresolved V gene accounts for under half, and the others remain unexplained. The V and J calls and clone size were taken over from that table, and D and trimming were inferred from the DNA. Counted in this sample were about 210,000 clones; over 40% of them appeared once. The ten largest clones represent roughly 2.6% of the sample.

The sample's treatment or condition, from its label and the paper: oral pan-JAK inhibitor, 5-10 mg twice daily. Lesional scalp punch biopsies and peripheral blood were collected from alopecia areata patients. PBMCs were separated by density centrifugation and stained for CD3, CD4 and CD8, after which CD4+ and CD8+ T cells were sorted on a FACSAria. The sample originates from a study of CD8+ T cells in alopecia areata (dated by TCRdb to the late 2010s). Regarding the complete study: Treated patients were enrolled in an open-label pilot trial of oral tofacitinib at 5 to 10 mg twice daily for moderate-to-severe alopecia areata. Tofacitinib was given for 6 to 18 months, followed by 6 months of follow-up off drug to assess delayed response and recurrence. Disease severity in treated patients was measured with the SALT score, which quantifies the percentage of affected scalp surface area. The study used high-throughput TCRbeta sequencing to examine T cell clonal expansion in alopecia areata, in both the C3H/HeJ mouse model and human patients. Human TCRbeta sequencing covered scalp tissue and sorted CD4+ and CD8+ peripheral blood T cells from patchy and totalis/universalis alopecia areata patients and healthy controls. Tofacitinib-treated patients had biopsies at baseline and at 4 and 24 weeks of treatment, with a later scalp biopsy in several patients. Scalp clonality was compared across normal scalp (n=4), patchy alopecia areata scalp (n=8), and alopecia totalis/universalis scalp (n=8). The RNA source kit depended on sample type: the PAXgene miRNA kit for fixed scalp, the miRNeasy kit for PBMCs, and the RNeasy kit for mouse skin. Amplification of TCRbeta CDR3 regions was done by immunoSEQ multiplex PCR using 35 Vbeta forward primers and 13 Jbeta reverse primers. Beyond this particular receptor, the publication reports: Tofacitinib significantly decreased scalp clonality and the number of expanded CD8+ clones among the top 100 scalp clones. Because the treated cohort was small and had just a single nonresponder, larger studies are needed to establish links between baseline CD8+ expansion and response. Shared TCR sequences between patients were less evident than in mice, which may be partly attributable to HLA diversity in the patient population. During tofacitinib treatment, many expanded lesional clones remained in scalp and blood, and this persistence may partly explain relapse after treatment is stopped. Higher clonality and more expanded CD8+ clones were observed in lesional scalp than in normal scalp, particularly in alopecia totalis/universalis, a finding suggestive of antigenic drive. Scalp TCR repertoire analysis is complicated because resident alphabeta T cells in normal human skin are also sequenced, whereas mouse skin is dominated by gammadelta T cells.

For CDR1 and CDR2, the germline V gene lists SQVTM and ANQGSEA. The CDR3 runs 16 amino acids, cysteine and phenylalanine included. Solely the CDR3 DNA is kept, with 48 bases framed from the first base. The junction shows trimming of 6 bases on V and 4 bases on J, and the gene matches do not reach 12 bases of it. Recombination joined TRBV29-1 with TRBJ1-2; 12 of the junction bases match TRBD1. The source is a human donor with alopecia areata. The material was CD4+ T cells sorted from blood, obtained at roughly week 36, from a patient treated with tofacitinib. The bases are TGCAGCGTGGATACCGGGACAGGGGGCGCCGGCTATGGCTACACCTTC. It translates to CSVDTGTGGAGYGYTF.